A single sample gave rise to the 15 T cell receptor beta chains below, sequenced in a study of T cells after yellow fever vaccination. In TCRdb, the 5' RACE reads were re-called with MiXCR into one record per CDR3 protein. Among some 600,000 distinct CDR3 sequences, approximately 13% were seen once, and the ten largest hold about 15%. The sequencing here drew on PBMCs, taken on the day of the yellow fever booster vaccination. Receptor source: a man aged 30 to 45 who received the YFV17D yellow fever vaccine.

The chain couples TRBV7-3 to TRBJ2-1; D remains unclear. V was trimmed by 5 bases and J by 0 bases, leaving 11 bases between them. The germline gives CDR1 SGHTA, CDR2 FQGTGA. This CDR3 has 15 residues. Here the CDR3 DNA reads TGTGCCAGCAGCCCCCAGGCGAACTCCTACAATGAGCAGTTCTTC. Protein sequence: CASSPQANSYNEQFF.

The chain uses TRBV7-2 and TRBJ2-3; D is ambiguous. CDR3 size: 16 residues. Trimming shortened V by 0 bases and J by 1 base, and 11 bases separated the two germline ends. Germline V lookup: CDR1 SGHTA, CDR2 FQGNSA. This CDR3 is CASSLARNLGTDTQYF. CDR3 nucleotide sequence: TGTGCCAGCAGCTTAGCGCGGAACCTGGGCACAGATACGCAGTATTTT.

This clonotype was seen a handful of times. V usage is TRBV20-1 and J usage is TRBJ2-1; TRBD2 matches at 11 bases. This CDR3 region has 16 residues. Trimming removed 5 bases from V and 3 bases from J; junction bases left unmatched: 9. Germline-derived CDR1 and CDR2 are DFQATT and SNEGSKA (reference sequence). Here the CDR3 reads CSASSTSGGLYNEQFF. The CDR3 DNA is TGCAGTGCTTCTAGTACTAGCGGGGGCCTCTACAATGAGCAGTTCTTC.

This clonotype has more than one count but fewer than ten. CDR3 residues: CASTSSGLTYEQYF. CDR3 DNA: TGTGCCAGCACCAGTAGCGGATTAACCTACGAGCAGTACTTC. The genes are TRBV6-2 or TRBV6-3 and TRBJ2-7; possibly TRBD2 for D (6 bases). Trimming cost V 7 bases and J 2 bases, with 15 bases left between them. The CDR3 totals 14 residues. Germline CDR1 reads MNHEY; CDR2 reads SVGEGT.

CDR3 amino acids: CSARRGSGGDTQYF. The CDR3 DNA follows: TGCAGTGCTAGAAGAGGGAGCGGGGGAGATACGCAGTATTTT. The J gene is TRBJ2-3, the V gene TRBV20-1; 8 positions match TRBD2. Germline V gene lookup returns CDR1 DFQATT and CDR2 SNEGSKA (reference sequence). The V and J ends lost 2 bases and 5 bases, in that order; junction bases with no gene match: 6. This CDR3 region has 14 residues.

A few counts support this clonotype. V and J are TRBV4-3 and TRBJ1-1; maybe TRBD1 (5 bases). V lost 4 bases to trimming and J lost 0 bases, with 9 bases between them. The CDR3 is 14 amino acids. Germline assignment: CDR1 LGHNA and CDR2 YSLEER. The CDR3 DNA reads as TGCGCCAGCAGCCGGACATCGATGAACACTGAAGCTTTCTTT. Its protein is CASSRTSMNTEAFF.

The table lists this clonotype with many counts. This chain uses TRBV5-1 with TRBJ1-5, with 7 bases matching TRBD1. Trimming cost V 1 base and J 4 bases; bases outside gene matches: 5. The CDR3 consists of 15 residues. Germline V gives CDR1 SGHRS, CDR2 YFSETQ. This CDR3 reads CASSLSGQSNQPQHF. The DNA of the CDR3 is TGCGCCAGCAGCTTGTCGGGACAGAGTAATCAGCCCCAGCATTTT.

This clonotype was seen only a few times. The V and J genes are TRBV7-2 and TRBJ1-6; no definite D call. The CDR3 consists of 14 residues. The germline V and J ends were trimmed by 3 bases and 9 bases, with 12 bases remaining between them. Germline V lookup: CDR1 SGHTA, CDR2 FQGNSA. The CDR3 coding sequence is TGTGCCAGCAGCTTCCGGATGGAGGGTTCACCCCTCCACTTT. This encodes CASSFRMEGSPLHF. Filled out from reference TRBV7-2 and TRBJ1-6, the complete variable domain reads GAGVSQSPSNKVTEKGKDVELRCDPISGHTALYWYRQSLGQGLEFLIYFQGNSAPDKSGLPSDRFSAERTGGSVSTLTIQRTQQEDSAVYLCASSFRMEGSPLHFGNGTRLTVT.

This clonotype was picked up a small number of times. This rearrangement joins TRBV7-3 to TRBJ2-2; D is uncertain. Deletions cut 5 bases from V and 4 bases from J, with 8 bases between. Per germline, CDR1 SGHTA and CDR2 FQGTGA. The length of the CDR3 is 13 residues. CDR3 sequence: CASSQWSTGELFF. For the CDR3, the DNA is TGTGCCAGCAGCCAATGGAGCACCGGGGAGCTGTTTTTT.

V usage is TRBV12-3 or TRBV12-4 and J usage is TRBJ1-5; D is unclear. The CDR3 loop spans 13 amino acids. The V and J ends lost 6 bases and 2 bases respectively, with 8 bases between them. CDR3 amino acids: CASSPRGNQPQHF. CDR3 nucleotide sequence: TGTGCCAGCAGCCCGCGGGGCAATCAGCCCCAGCATTTT.

There are a few counts of this clonotype. The V call is TRBV28, the J call TRBJ2-3; 10 bases are shared with TRBD2. Germline V gene lookup returns CDR1 MDHEN and CDR2 SYDVKM. The CDR3 totals 14 residues. V lost 11 bases and J lost 6; bases outside the gene matches: 11. The CDR3 DNA sequence: TGTGCCGGGACGGCAGCGGGAGGGGGCGATACGCAGTATTTT. Amino acids: CAGTAAGGGDTQYF.

The chain is built from TRBV2 and TRBJ2-7; perhaps TRBD1 as D (6 bases). CDR1 and CDR2 (germline): SNHLY, FYNNEI. V was shortened by 8 bases and J by 3 bases, with 14 bases between the two germline ends. CDR3 length: 13 amino acids. The CDR3 is CASGQTGGYEQYF. Here the CDR3 DNA reads TGTGCCAGCGGCCAGACAGGTGGCTACGAGCAGTACTTC.

A few counts support this clonotype. The rearrangement joins TRBV5-1 to TRBJ2-1, with TRBD2 identical over 10 bases. The junction had 10 bases not matched to a gene; V was cut back by 1 base and J by 0 bases. The germline V gene encodes CDR1 SGHRS and CDR2 YFSETQ. This CDR3 contains 19 residues. CDR3 amino acids: CASSLSQASGSFSYNEQFF. CDR3 in DNA: TGCGCCAGCAGCTTGTCTCAGGCTAGCGGGAGCTTCTCCTACAATGAGCAGTTCTTC.

This clonotype was found once. The CDR3 here is CSARVRGQGETQYF. The CDR3 DNA reads TGCAGTGCTAGAGTACGAGGACAGGGTGAGACCCAGTACTTC. J is TRBJ2-5 and V is TRBV20-1, with 8 bases lining up with TRBD1. J gave up 5 bases and V 1 base, and 6 bases lay outside the gene matches. The CDR3 is 14 amino acids. The germline V gene has CDR1 DFQATT and CDR2 SNEGSKA (reference sequence).

At least ten counts were recorded for this clonotype. The V and J genes are TRBV12-3 or TRBV12-4 and TRBJ1-1; 8 nucleotides align to TRBD1. Unmatched junction bases numbered 7, after V lost 6 bases and J lost 4 bases. This CDR3 is built from 14 residues. CDR3 bases: TGTGCCAGCAGGAATCAGGGGGCTTTCACTGAAGCTTTCTTT. It codes for CASRNQGAFTEAFF.